This T cell receptor beta chain was documented in a study of blood T cell repertoires in COVID-19. Study details: Acute and convalescent COVID-19 specimens originated in the United States, Italy and Spain. T cells, B-cell-depleted T cells, or PBMCs supplied cDNA or gDNA.

In the authors' methods: Nucleated cell counts were estimated from reference gene primer amplification. TCRdb's copy holds only in-frame clones and misses some; the assay was immunoSEQ multiplex PCR. The V and J calls and clone size come from that table; D and trimming were worked out from the DNA. This sample has approximately 430,000 clones, with around 86% found just once. V lost 2 bases, J lost 4 bases, and 17 bases lay in between. The CDR3 has 15 residues. CDR1 is GTSNPN and CDR2 is SVGIG in the germline V gene (reference sequence). This clone occurred a few times. Sequenced: peripheral blood. The source is a woman in her twenties or thirties with active or convalescent COVID-19. This sequence joins TRBV30 and TRBJ1-2, with D tentatively TRBD1 (6 bases). Written as DNA, the CDR3 is TGTGCCTGGAGTTTACAATCGACAGGCATCTATGGCTACACCTTC. Its protein is CAWSLQSTGIYGYTF.